This passage covers 15 T cell receptor beta chains from one sample sequenced in a study of CD8 T cells in Susac syndrome. An input of roughly 0.5 to 1 ug of RNA was subjected to reverse transcription using random hexamers. One entry per CDR3 protein, called by TCRdb with MiXCR from the immunoSEQ multiplex PCR reads. The repertoire holds roughly 120,000 distinct CDR3 sequences, with more than 85% as singletons. What was sequenced was CD8+ T cells from PBMCs. Every receptor here comes from a human donor with multiple sclerosis.

The rearrangement links TRBV28 to TRBJ1-4; D is unresolved. V was trimmed by 2 bases and J by 0 bases, leaving 10 bases between them. Germline-derived CDR1 and CDR2 are MDHEN and SYDVKM. The CDR3 length is 16 residues. The CDR3 DNA sequence: TGTGCCAGCAGTTTAATCGCAGTTGCAACTAATGAAAAACTGTTTTTT. Translation: CASSLIAVATNEKLFF.

This rearrangement joins TRBV7-9 to TRBJ2-7, with D perhaps matching TRBD1 (5 bases). V lost 1 base to trimming and J lost 2 bases, with 6 bases between them. Germline V gene lookup returns CDR1 SEHNR and CDR2 FQNEAQ (reference sequence). CDR3 length: 13 amino acids. CDR3 in amino acids: CASSLGGPYEQYV. CDR3 bases: TGTGCCAGCAGCTTAGGGGGCCCCTACGAGCAGTACGTC.

The chain has TRBV7-9 and TRBJ1-1; the D gene is possibly TRBD1 (6 bases). The CDR3 extends over 14 amino acids. The germline V gene has CDR1 SEHNR and CDR2 FQNEAQ (reference sequence). Trimming removed 5 bases at V and 1 base at J, with 11 bases between. The CDR3 reads CASSQGQRNTEAFF. The CDR3 coding sequence is TGTGCCAGCAGCCAAGGACAGAGGAACACTGAAGCTTTCTTT.

V is TRBV9 and J is TRBJ2-4, with TRBD1 matching 9 bases. Germline values: CDR1 SGDLS, CDR2 YYNGEE. CDR3 length equals 16 residues. V shed 2 bases and J 0 bases; nucleotides not matched to a gene: 3. The CDR3 region is CASSVTGGTAKNIQYF. The CDR3 DNA is TGTGCCAGCAGCGTTACAGGGGGCACAGCCAAAAACATTCAGTACTTC.

The rearrangement links TRBV2 to TRBJ1-4; 11 positions agree with TRBD1. The CDR3 length is 15 residues. The germline V gene encodes CDR1 SNHLY and CDR2 FYNNEI. J gave up 8 bases and V 5 bases, and 7 bases lay outside the gene matches. DNA of the CDR3: TGTGCCAGCAGTCGCCCCGGGACAGGGGGGGAAAAACTGTTTTTT. Residues: CASSRPGTGGEKLFF.

The rearrangement uses TRBV9 and TRBJ2-1, with D tentatively TRBD2 (6 bases). The CDR3 runs 15 residues. Trimming took 2 bases from V and 6 from J, leaving 15 bases between them. The germline V gene encodes CDR1 SGDLS and CDR2 YYNGEE. CDR3 in DNA: TGTGCCAGCAGCGTCGGCGGGGCCACCTCCAATGAGCAGTTCTTC. It yields the protein CASSVGGATSNEQFF.

CDR3 sequence: CASRFGAGGLDTQYF. The CDR3 nucleotides read TGTGCCAGCAGGTTTGGGGCAGGGGGCCTGGATACGCAGTATTTT. The J gene is TRBJ2-3, the V gene TRBV13; TRBD1 agrees at 8 bases. The V gene end was trimmed by 6 bases and the J gene end by 6 bases; junction bases not matched to a gene: 11. In germline, CDR1 is PRHDT, CDR2 FYEKMQ (reference sequence). The CDR3 is made up of 15 amino acids.

The chain couples TRBV4-1 to TRBJ1-4, with D uncertain. The germline V and J ends were trimmed by 1 base and 5 bases, with 5 bases remaining between them. The CDR3 is 13 amino acids. Germline V CDR1 and CDR2: MGHRA, YSYEKL. The CDR3 sequence: CASSQVGNEKLFF. The DNA for the CDR3 is TGCGCCAGCAGCCAAGTCGGGAATGAAAAACTGTTTTTT.

V gene TRBV10-3 combines with J gene TRBJ1-5; unclear D gene. This CDR3 has 14 residues. The V end was cut by 3 bases, the J end by 0 bases, with 6 bases between. Germline values: CDR1 ENHRY, CDR2 SYGVKD. The CDR3 nucleotides read TGTGCCATCAGTGAACCCTTTAGCAATCAGCCCCAGCATTTT. Amino acids: CAISEPFSNQPQHF.

The chain recombines TRBV5-4 with TRBJ2-3; 10 nucleotides match TRBD1. This CDR3 spans 13 amino acids. Germline V lookup: CDR1 SGHNT, CDR2 YYREEE (reference sequence). Trimming removed 8 bases from V and 4 bases from J; junction bases left unmatched: 4. Here the CDR3 reads CARGDRGSDTQYF. The CDR3 bases are TGTGCCAGAGGGGACAGGGGCTCAGATACGCAGTATTTT.

J is TRBJ2-1 and V is TRBV27, with 11 bases matching TRBD2. There are 18 residues in the CDR3. The V segment lost 2 bases and the J segment 4 bases; nucleotides outside the gene matches: 10. Per germline, CDR1 MNHEY and CDR2 SMNVEV (reference sequence). The DNA for the CDR3 is TGTGCCAGCAGTTTACCCCCCACCCTAGCGGGGGGATACAATGAGCAGTTCTTC. Translation: CASSLPPTLAGGYNEQFF.

The V gene is TRBV6-6, the J gene TRBJ2-7, with TRBD1 matching over 9 bases. The V gene's germline CDR1 is MNHNY and CDR2 SVGAGI (reference sequence). The CDR3 is 14 amino acids. V was pared by 2 bases and J by 7 bases, with 6 bases of the junction left unmatched. CDR3 protein: CASSYLDRGGEQYV. CDR3 in DNA: TGTGCCAGCAGTTACCTGGACAGGGGTGGGGAGCAGTACGTC.

The CDR3 coding sequence is TGTGCCAGTAGAGACCAGACAAAATCCCTCTACGAGCAGTACTTC. It yields the protein CASRDQTKSLYEQYF. The chain is built from TRBV19 and TRBJ2-7; the D is unclear. Germline V gene sequence: CDR1 LNHDA, CDR2 SQIVND (reference sequence). Trimming took 6 bases from V and 3 from J, leaving 18 bases between them. This CDR3 is 15 amino acids long.

The V and J genes are TRBV20-1 and TRBJ1-5; possible D gene TRBD1, 5 bases. Trimming cost V 0 bases and J 6 bases, with 9 bases left between them. Germline CDR1 is DFQATT and CDR2 is SNEGSKA (reference sequence). The CDR3 is made up of 13 amino acids. The CDR3 sequence is CSARDLRGQPQHF. The CDR3 bases are TGCAGTGCTAGAGATCTTAGGGGTCAGCCCCAGCATTTT.

The rearrangement links TRBV12-3 or TRBV12-4 to TRBJ2-5; TRBD2 is a possible D gene (6 bases). V was shortened by 1 base and J by 5 bases, with 8 bases between the two germline ends. This CDR3 spans 13 amino acids. This CDR3 is CASSLEGGETQYF. CDR3 sequence (DNA): TGTGCCAGCAGTTTAGAAGGAGGGGAGACCCAGTACTTC.